These 25 T cell receptor beta chains share one sample of origin, sequenced in a study of T-cell memory formation after mild COVID-19. Using its own MiXCR run on the 5' RACE reads, TCRdb lists one record per CDR3 protein. Among approximately 440,000 distinct CDR3 sequences, about 19% were seen once, and the ten largest hold approximately 8.4%. What was sequenced was PBMCs or a T cell subset sorted from them (not recorded which). These TCRs come from an adult woman who had mild COVID-19 (a few samples of this study predate the infection). Cell type and time point are not known.

The chain carries TRBV6-6 and TRBJ2-7; D might be TRBD2 (5 bases). Germline CDR1 is MNHNY and CDR2 is SVGAGI (reference sequence). The ends were cut back, 6 bases at V and 2 bases at J, with 17 bases in the middle. This CDR3 spans 15 amino acids. The CDR3 coding sequence is TGTGCCAGCAGCCGGATCCGTGACGGGGCCTACGAGCAGTACTTC. It translates to CASSRIRDGAYEQYF.

This clonotype was counted a few times. The chain carries TRBV5-1 and TRBJ2-2; D unclear. Per the germline V gene, CDR1 is SGHRS and CDR2 is YFSETQ. The germline V and J ends were trimmed by 4 bases and 1 base, with 8 bases remaining between them. The CDR3 is 14 residues long. The CDR3 DNA sequence: TGCGCCAGCAGCAAAAAACAGAACACCGGGGAGCTGTTTTTT. This encodes CASSKKQNTGELFF. The entire variable domain, with the rest obtained from reference TRBV5-1 and TRBJ2-2, is as follows: KAGVTQTPRYLIKTRGQQVTLSCSPISGHRSVSWYQQTPGQGLQFLFEYFSETQRNKGNFPGRFSGRQFSNSRSEMNVSTLELGDSALYLCASSKKQNTGELFFGEGSRLTVL.

The rearrangement joins TRBV6-5 to TRBJ1-5; the match to TRBD1 covers 8 bases. This CDR3 has 15 residues. With 5 bases clipped from V and 7 bases from J, the junction kept 10 bases outside the gene matches. The germline V gene encodes CDR1 MNHEY and CDR2 SVGAGI. Here the CDR3 DNA reads TGTGCCAGCAGTGACTACGGGACAGGAGGACAGCCCCAGCATTTT. It yields the protein CASSDYGTGGQPQHF.

The chain links TRBV4-1 to TRBJ1-2, with D tentatively TRBD1 (5 bases). Trimming removed 4 bases at V and 8 bases at J, with 20 bases between. The CDR3 contains 15 residues. CDR1 MGHRA and CDR2 YSYEKL come from the germline V gene. Here the CDR3 DNA reads TGCGCCAGCAGCCCCCGGGGCCAAGGGAGAGTCGGCTACACCTTC. It specifies CASSPRGQGRVGYTF.

This clonotype has only a few counts. The J gene is TRBJ1-1, the V gene TRBV6-5; maybe TRBD1 (6 bases). V was clipped by 4 bases and J by 5 bases, with 26 bases between them. This CDR3 is built from 18 residues. Germline assignment: CDR1 MNHEY and CDR2 SVGAGI. The CDR3 region has the DNA TGTGCCAGCAGTTCCCCGGGGGGGCGCGGTCGACTAGGGACTGAAGCTTTCTTT. Protein product: CASSSPGGRGRLGTEAFF.

V gene TRBV14 combines with J gene TRBJ2-7; 7 nucleotides agree with TRBD2. The V gene's germline CDR1 is SGHDN and CDR2 FVKESK. V was pared by 0 bases and J by 6 bases, with 5 bases of the junction left unmatched. CDR3 size: 14 residues. This chain's CDR3 is CASSQDWEGAEQYF. As DNA, the CDR3 is TGTGCCAGCAGCCAAGATTGGGAGGGAGCCGAGCAGTACTTC.

This clonotype has just a few counts. J is TRBJ1-1 and V is TRBV6-2 or TRBV6-3, with D unclear. The length of the CDR3 is 14 residues. The germline V gene encodes CDR1 MNHEY and CDR2 SVGEGT. Trimming shortened V by 0 bases and J by 7 bases, and 12 bases separated the two germline ends. The DNA for the CDR3 is TGTGCCAGCAGTTACTCGTCCTTCGGCATTGAAGCTTTCTTT. Amino acids: CASSYSSFGIEAFF.

The rearrangement links TRBV6-1 to TRBJ1-1; tentative D call: TRBD1 (5 bases). CDR3 length: 12 amino acids. The germline V gene has CDR1 MNHNS and CDR2 SASEGT. V was cut by 1 base and J by 5 bases, with 5 bases left in between. The CDR3 DNA reads TGTGCCAGCAGTGAAGAGGGGACTGAAGCTTTCTTT. Translating gives CASSEEGTEAFF.

This clonotype came up a few times. The chain links TRBV9 to TRBJ2-1; TRBD2 agrees at 11 bases. V lost 5 bases, J lost 0 bases, and 7 bases stayed unmatched. The CDR3 has 17 amino acids. Germline-derived CDR1 and CDR2 are SGDLS and YYNGEE. This CDR3 is CASSLAGGSLSYNEQFF. As DNA, the CDR3 is TGTGCCAGCAGTTTAGCGGGGGGGTCCCTCTCCTACAATGAGCAGTTCTTC. The full variable domain, in which reference TRBV9 and TRBJ2-1 provide the parts outside the CDR3, is DSGVTQTPKHLITATGQRVTLRCSPRSGDLSVYWYQQSLDQGLQFLIQYYNGEERAKGNILERFSAQQFPDLHSELNLSSLELGDSALYFCASSLAGGSLSYNEQFFGPGTRLTVL.

This clonotype came up once. The V gene is TRBV12-3 or TRBV12-4, the J gene TRBJ2-3, with D uncertain. Trimming removed 5 bases from V and 4 bases from J, with 10 bases in between. There are 13 residues in the CDR3. The CDR3 reads CASSLGHSDTQYF. The CDR3 coding sequence is TGTGCCAGCAGTCTAGGCCACTCAGATACGCAGTATTTT.

This rearrangement joins TRBV20-1 to TRBJ2-3; 13 positions agree with TRBD2. CDR1 and CDR2 (germline): DFQATT, SNEGSKA (reference sequence). The length of the CDR3 is 14 residues. The junction had 2 bases not matched to a gene; V was cut back by 5 bases and J by 3 bases. The CDR3 coding sequence is TGCAGTGCTTCGACTAGCGGGGGGACAGATACGCAGTATTTT. Translation gives CSASTSGGTDTQYF.

This clonotype was observed a few times. The chain combines TRBV13 with TRBJ2-2, with TRBD1 identical over 7 bases. CDR1 is PRHDT and CDR2 is FYEKMQ in the germline V gene (reference sequence). The CDR3 contains 21 residues. With 5 bases clipped from V and 0 bases from J, the junction kept 21 bases outside the gene matches. The CDR3 sequence is CASSPVPGQVSTYPNTGELFF. The CDR3 bases are TGTGCCAGCAGCCCAGTCCCTGGACAGGTCTCCACCTACCCGAACACCGGGGAGCTGTTTTTT.

This clonotype was picked up many times. The chain combines TRBV20-1 with TRBJ2-7; D might be TRBD1 (6 bases). This CDR3 has 12 amino acids. V shed 3 bases and J shed 4 bases, with 10 bases lying between them. Germline V gene data show CDR1 as DFQATT and CDR2 as SNEGSKA (reference sequence). This CDR3 reads CSASQGMYEQYF. DNA for the CDR3: TGCAGTGCTAGTCAGGGGATGTACGAGCAGTACTTC.

V is TRBV6-5 and J is TRBJ1-6, with 9 nucleotides matching TRBD1. Germline CDR1 and CDR2: MNHEY and SVGAGI. The CDR3 is 15 amino acids. The J segment lost 7 bases and the V segment lost 6 bases, leaving 7 bases of the junction unmatched. CDR3 protein: CASRGQGPGNSPLHF. The CDR3, as DNA: TGTGCCAGCAGGGGACAGGGCCCGGGGAATTCACCCCTCCACTTT.

The genes are TRBV5-1 and TRBJ2-3; 9 bases are a match to TRBD2. With 6 bases clipped from V and 3 bases from J, the junction kept 8 bases outside the gene matches. CDR1 is SGHRS, CDR2 YFSETQ, per germline. The CDR3 contains 15 residues. Here the CDR3 reads CASTVSRGGTDTQYF. CDR3 bases: TGCGCCAGCACCGTCTCGCGGGGGGGGACAGATACGCAGTATTTT.

There are a few counts of this clonotype. The chain joins TRBV3-1 to TRBJ1-2; possible D gene TRBD1, 6 bases. The germline V and J ends were trimmed by 2 bases and 3 bases, with 16 bases remaining between them. Germline CDR1 and CDR2: LGHDT and YNNKEL (reference sequence). The CDR3 totals 16 residues. The CDR3 nucleotides are TGTGCCAGCAGCCAAAAAGGGGGAGCAGGTCACTATGGCTACACCTTC. Translating it yields CASSQKGGAGHYGYTF.

This clonotype came up a few times. V and J are TRBV27 and TRBJ2-5; the match to TRBD2 covers 12 bases. The CDR3 is 18 amino acids. The V segment lost 2 bases and the J segment 5 bases; nucleotides outside the gene matches: 12. Germline CDR1 and CDR2: MNHEY and SMNVEV (reference sequence). CDR3 sequence (DNA): TGTGCCAGCAGTTTACTAGCGGGGGGGCCGGGTCTTAGCGAGACCCAGTACTTC. Amino acids: CASSLLAGGPGLSETQYF.

This chain uses TRBV30 with TRBJ1-5; a weak D match, TRBD1 (6 bases). The CDR3 runs 14 residues. Germline-derived CDR1 and CDR2 are GTSNPN and SVGIG (reference sequence). V was shortened by 1 base and J by 2 bases, with 9 bases between the two germline ends. The CDR3: CAWSAGGGNQPQHF. The CDR3 DNA is TGTGCCTGGAGTGCCGGGGGCGGCAATCAGCCCCAGCATTTT.

This clonotype has a handful of counts. This CDR3 reads CASSYRGGSSYEQYF. The DNA of the CDR3 is TGTGCCAGCAGCTACCGTGGGGGGAGCTCCTACGAGCAGTACTTC. The genes are TRBV7-6 and TRBJ2-7, with D perhaps matching TRBD2 (6 bases). Trimming removed 4 bases from V and 0 bases from J, with 13 bases in between. CDR1 is SGHVS and CDR2 is FNYEAQ in the germline V gene. The CDR3 sequence is 15 residues long. The full variable domain, rest sourced from reference TRBV7-6 and TRBJ2-7, is GAGVSQSPRYKVTKRGQDVALRCDPISGHVSLYWYRQALGQGPEFLTYFNYEAQQDKSGLPNDRFSAERPEGSISTLTIQRTEQRDSAMYRCASSYRGGSSYEQYFGPGTRLTVT.

The chain employs TRBV30 and TRBJ2-1; 10 bases match TRBD2. V lost 2 bases to trimming and J lost 7 bases; unmatched junction nucleotides: 11. The germline gives CDR1 GTSNPN, CDR2 SVGIG (reference sequence). The CDR3 contains 16 residues. The CDR3 region is CAWSPLAGGHRNEQFF. The CDR3 DNA reads as TGTGCCTGGAGTCCCTTAGCGGGGGGCCATCGAAATGAGCAGTTCTTC.

The DNA for the CDR3 is TGTGCCAGCAGTCCCAGGAGGGGGAGAAGGGCTTTCTTT. Translation gives CASSPRRGRRAFF. This chain links TRBV6-5 with TRBJ1-1; tentatively, D is TRBD1 (6 bases). CDR3 length: 13 residues. Germline V CDR1 and CDR2: MNHEY, SVGAGI. V was trimmed by 5 bases and J by 11 bases, leaving 18 bases between them.

This clonotype was detected a few times. The chain links TRBV9 to TRBJ1-1; D remains ambiguous. Between the trimmed V and J ends, which lost 1 base and 6 bases, there was a span of 19 bases. This CDR3 has 16 amino acids. The germline CDR1 and CDR2 sequences are SGDLS and YYNGEE. CDR3 region: CASSVLSTPLAAEAFF. The CDR3 region has the DNA TGTGCCAGCAGCGTACTGTCAACTCCCCTCGCCGCTGAAGCTTTCTTT.

A single count supports this clonotype. V gene TRBV20-1 combines with J gene TRBJ1-2; tentative D call: TRBD1 (6 bases). Germline V CDR1 and CDR2: DFQATT, SNEGSKA (reference sequence). CDR3 length: 16 amino acids. Between the trimmed V and J ends, which lost 1 base and 0 bases, there was a span of 15 bases. As DNA, the CDR3 is TGCAGTGCTAGAGCAGTTGGGGGGCCCCCTAACTATGGCTACACCTTC. Its protein product is CSARAVGGPPNYGYTF.

The genes are TRBV5-1 and TRBJ2-1; 9 bases are shared with TRBD1. Per the germline V gene, CDR1 is SGHRS and CDR2 is YFSETQ. The CDR3 runs to 14 residues. V lost 4 bases and J lost 6; bases outside the gene matches: 5. The CDR3 DNA follows: TGCGCCAGCAGCCGGGACAGGGAAGGCAATGAGCAGTTCTTC. Protein product: CASSRDREGNEQFF.

This clonotype came up once. The rearrangement uses TRBV12-5 and TRBJ2-2; D is ambiguous. Trimming took 9 bases from V and 4 from J, leaving 21 bases between them. CDR1 and CDR2 (germline): LGHNT, FRNRAP. The CDR3 spans 16 residues. CDR3 region: CASDGRGGLGTGELFF. The CDR3 DNA follows: TGTGCTAGCGACGGACGTGGTGGGTTGGGCACCGGGGAGCTGTTTTTT.